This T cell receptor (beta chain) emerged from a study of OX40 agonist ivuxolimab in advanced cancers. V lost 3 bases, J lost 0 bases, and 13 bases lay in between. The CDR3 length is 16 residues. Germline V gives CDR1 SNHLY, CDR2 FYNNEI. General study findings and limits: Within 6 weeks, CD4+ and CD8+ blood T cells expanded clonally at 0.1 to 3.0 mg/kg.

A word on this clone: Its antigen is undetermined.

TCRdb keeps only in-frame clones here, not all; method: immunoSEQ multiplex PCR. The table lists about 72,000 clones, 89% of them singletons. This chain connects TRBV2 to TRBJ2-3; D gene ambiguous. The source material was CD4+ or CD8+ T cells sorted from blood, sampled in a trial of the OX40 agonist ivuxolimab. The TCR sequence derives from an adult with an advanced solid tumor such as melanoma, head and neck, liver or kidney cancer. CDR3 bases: TGTGCCAGCAGTGATGGGCGCGTCGTGAGCACAGATACGCAGTATTTT. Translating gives CASSDGRVVSTDTQYF.